These T cell receptor beta chains were read from a single sample in a study. TCRdb fed the RT-PCR reads into MiXCR, producing one record per CDR3 protein. The table has 550,000 to 750,000 distinct CDR3 sequences, 14% seen once; the top ten hold roughly 3.6%. The sequencing sample was made of memory CD4+ T cells from blood. The receptors come from a female donor in good health, serving as a healthy control. CDR3s include the opening cysteine and the closing phenylalanine or tryptophan. D genes are given only for firm matches. A row's size may be missing; if present it is once, few, many or a size class.

12	TRBV7-2	-	-	TRBJ2-5	TGTGCCAGCAGCTGGCCTCAAGAGACCCAGTACTTC	CASSWPQETQYF
15	TRBV5-1	-	TRBD2	TRBJ2-7	TGCGCCAGCAGCTTGGACCCAGCGGGAGCTCCCGAGCAGTACTTC	CASSLDPAGAPEQYF
12	TRBV15	few	-	TRBJ2-1	TGTGCCACCAGCAGAGAAGGGTATGAGCAGTTCTTC	CATSREGYEQFF
13	TRBV29-1	many	-	TRBJ2-1	TGCAGCGTGGGACGGGGACCTGACAATGAGCAGTTCTTC	CSVGRGPDNEQFF
16	TRBV24-1	few	TRBD1	TRBJ2-1	TGTGCCACCAGTGATCCCGGGACAGGGGCATACAATGAGCAGTTCTTC	CATSDPGTGAYNEQFF
16	TRBV20-1	-	TRBD2	TRBJ2-3	TGCAGTGCCGGGCCCTTAGCGGGACTTAGCACAGATACGCAGTATTTT	CSAGPLAGLSTDTQYF
12	TRBV20-1	few	-	TRBJ2-3	TGCAGTGCTGAATCTGGAACAGATACGCAGTATTTT	CSAESGTDTQYF
16	TRBV24-1	many	TRBD2	TRBJ2-1	TGTGCCACCAGTGACTTGACTAGCGGGAGGATAAATGAGCAGTTCTTC	CATSDLTSGRINEQFF
13	TRBV7-2	-	-	TRBJ1-1	TGTGCCAGCAGCTCCAGGGGCGGTGCTGAAGCTTTCTTT	CASSSRGGAEAFF
15	TRBV7-9	few	-	TRBJ2-5	TGTGCCAGCAGCCTGGGGCAGTCCTTCCAAGAGACCCAGTACTTC	CASSLGQSFQETQYF
15	TRBV9	-	-	TRBJ2-1	TGTGCCAGCAGCGTAGTGGCGGGACGGACGGATGAGCAGTTCTTC	CASSVVAGRTDEQFF
14	TRBV5-1	many	-	TRBJ2-4	TGCGCCAGCAGCTTTGGGAGCACAGCAGACATTCAGTACTTC	CASSFGSTADIQYF
13	TRBV20-1	few	TRBD1	TRBJ2-1	TGCAGTGCTGGATGGGACAGGGGATTAGAGCAGTTCTTC	CSAGWDRGLEQFF
12	TRBV5-1	many	-	TRBJ1-1	TGCGCCAGCAGCTCCAGGGTTACTGAAGCTTTCTTT	CASSSRVTEAFF
15	TRBV11-2	-	TRBD2	TRBJ2-7	TGTGCCAGCAGCATCTTTAGCGGGCGCTCCTACGAGCAGTACTTC	CASSIFSGRSYEQYF
14	TRBV9	few	TRBD1	TRBJ1-2	TGTGCCAGCAGCCCAGGGACAGGGGGTTCAGGCTACACCTTC	CASSPGTGGSGYTF
15	TRBV28	many	-	TRBJ1-3	TGTGCCAGTTCCGGGCCACCGGTTGGAGGAAACACCATATATTTT	CASSGPPVGGNTIYF
12	TRBV9	few	-	TRBJ1-1	TGTGCCAGCAGCCGTGAGGGCTCTGAAGCTTTCTTT	CASSREGSEAFF
13	TRBV3-1	-	-	TRBJ2-1	TGTGCCAGCAGCCAAGTAGCTAGACGGGAGCAGTTCTTC	CASSQVARREQFF
13	TRBV5-1	many	-	TRBJ2-7	TGCGCCAGCAGGGCCTCTCTGGGGGGCGAGCAGTACTTC	CASRASLGGEQYF